The 24 T cell receptor beta chains below were found in one sample sequenced in a study of T cells in Graves' hyperthyroidism and ophthalmopathy. Amplified TCR beta CDR3 regions came from RNA transcripts. Primed by the HTBI set, a first-round RT-PCR was run on the TCR CDR3. One entry per CDR3 protein results from TCRdb running MiXCR on the multiplex PCR reads. The data hold 750,000 to 900,000 distinct CDR3 sequences, with roughly 40% observed a single time. Sequenced input: blood. All receptors derive from a young man with Graves' hyperthyroidism.

The chain combines TRBV7-2 with TRBJ1-4; D not resolved. This CDR3 has 16 residues. V was shortened by 4 bases and J by 7 bases, with 19 bases between the two germline ends. The germline V gene has CDR1 SGHTA and CDR2 FQGNSA. For the CDR3, the DNA is TGTGCCAGCAGCTCAGTCGCGGGATACTTATTTGAAAAACTGTTTTTT. This encodes CASSSVAGYLFEKLFF.

This chain uses TRBV12-3 or TRBV12-4 with TRBJ2-5; D gene ambiguous. V was trimmed by 3 bases and J by 9 bases, leaving 11 bases between them. The CDR3 consists of 12 residues. CDR3 in DNA: TGTGCCAGCAGTTTGGATGGGGTCCCCCAGTACTTC. It yields the protein CASSLDGVPQYF.

The sample holds a few counts of this clonotype. V usage is TRBV7-3 and J usage is TRBJ2-7; tentative D call: TRBD2 (5 bases). This CDR3 is built from 14 residues. The V gene lost 5 bases and the J gene lost 2 bases, with 13 bases spanning the gap. Germline CDR1 SGHTA, CDR2 FQGTGA. The CDR3 DNA sequence: TGTGCCAGCAGCCCCGGAGGCGAGCCCTACGAGCAGTACTTC. It yields the protein CASSPGGEPYEQYF.

Concerning this clonotype itself: An end of the junction differs from the germline gene, which may be a read error. J is TRBJ1-5 and V is TRBV12-3 or TRBV12-4; the D gene is possibly TRBD1 (5 bases). The CDR3 sequence is 15 residues long. The CDR3 here is CANSDDRDSNQPQHF. CDR3 bases: TGTGCCAACAGTGACGACAGAGATAGCAATCAGCCCCAGCATTTT.

The chain carries TRBV20-1 and TRBJ2-7, with D tentatively TRBD1 (5 bases). CDR3 length: 13 residues. From germline, CDR1 is DFQATT and CDR2 SNEGSKA (reference sequence). The ends were cut back, 2 bases at V and 5 bases at J, with 13 bases in the middle. The CDR3 coding sequence is TGCAGTGCTAGAAGGCAGGGTGGAAACGAGCAGTACTTC. It translates to CSARRQGGNEQYF.

The chain uses TRBV28 and TRBJ2-7, with 11 bases lining up with TRBD2. The CDR3 is 14 amino acids. With V trimmed by 8 bases and J by 2 bases, 5 bases remained unmatched. Looked up from germline, CDR1 is MDHEN and CDR2 is SYDVKM. CDR3 in amino acids: CASLGTSGPYEQYF. CDR3 nucleotides: TGTGCCAGCCTCGGGACTAGCGGTCCCTACGAGCAGTACTTC.

This clonotype has only a few counts. The V and J genes are TRBV7-9 and TRBJ2-2, with TRBD2 identical over 8 bases. The CDR3 covers 16 residues. The V gene's germline CDR1 is SEHNR and CDR2 FQNEAQ (reference sequence). Unmatched junction bases numbered 7, after V lost 5 bases and J lost 2 bases. CDR3 region: CASSPLLAGNTGELFF. CDR3 DNA: TGTGCCAGCAGCCCCCTGCTAGCGGGCAACACCGGGGAGCTGTTTTTT.

Only a few counts were recorded for this clonotype. CDR3 region: CASSSIPGQGREETQYF. The CDR3 region has the DNA TGTGCCAGCAGCTCGATTCCGGGACAGGGGAGGGAAGAGACCCAGTACTTC. V and J are TRBV9 and TRBJ2-5; 10 bases line up with TRBD1. This CDR3 spans 17 amino acids. Losses at the gene ends were 4 bases for V and 3 bases for J; bases not matched to a gene: 12. The germline V gene encodes CDR1 SGDLS and CDR2 YYNGEE.

The chain joins TRBV7-8 to TRBJ1-3, with D possibly TRBD1 on 6 matching bases. V lost 4 bases to trimming and J lost 0 bases, with 13 bases between them. The germline CDR1 and CDR2 sequences are SGHVS and FQNEAQ. The CDR3 spans 16 residues. CDR3 in DNA: TGTGCCAGCAGCTCTGCCTACAGGGTCTCTGGAAACACCATATATTTT. Protein sequence: CASSSAYRVSGNTIYF.

Details on this clonotype: This may arise from a read error, as a much more abundant clone is one base away. The V call is TRBV7-9, the J call TRBJ2-6; perhaps TRBD1 as D (5 bases). The CDR3 length is 15 residues. The germline CDR1 and CDR2 sequences are SEHNR and FQNEAQ (reference sequence). In nucleotides, the CDR3 is TGTGCCAGCGGCTTAGAGGCGACGACAGCTAACGTCCTGACTTTC. Translated, it gives CASGLEATTANVLTF. Variable domain in full (rest from reference TRBV7-9 and TRBJ2-6): DTGVSQNPRHKITKRGQNVTFRCDPISEHNRLYWYRQTLGQGPEFLTYFQNEAQLEKSRLLSDRFSAERPKGSFSTLEIQRTEQGDSAMYLCASGLEATTANVLTFGAGSRLTVL.

A few counts support this clonotype. This rearrangement joins TRBV5-1 to TRBJ1-1; no definite D call. The CDR3 sequence is 15 residues long. Between the trimmed V and J ends, which lost 1 base and 1 base, there was a span of 11 bases. Germline-derived CDR1 and CDR2 are SGHRS and YFSETQ. CDR3 bases: TGCGCCAGCAGCTTGACGATGGTCTCGAACACTGAAGCTTTCTTT. This encodes CASSLTMVSNTEAFF.

This clonotype was detected many times. This chain links TRBV7-3 with TRBJ2-5; D is perhaps TRBD1 or TRBD2 (8 bases each). The CDR3 is made up of 15 amino acids. The germline V gene encodes CDR1 SGHTA and CDR2 FQGTGA. V lost 4 bases to trimming and J lost 2 bases, with 14 bases between them. The CDR3 loop reads CASSSGGGRQETQYF. CDR3 sequence (DNA): TGTGCCAGCAGCTCAGGGGGCGGGAGGCAAGAGACCCAGTACTTC.

This clonotype was found a few times. The chain joins TRBV4-2 to TRBJ2-5, with 8 bases that match TRBD1. This CDR3 spans 14 amino acids. Per the germline V gene, CDR1 is LGHNA and CDR2 is YNFKEQ. With V trimmed by 1 base and J by 4 bases, 2 bases remained unmatched. CDR3 in amino acids: CASSQVDRGETQYF. As DNA, the CDR3 is TGTGCCAGCAGCCAAGTCGACAGGGGAGAGACCCAGTACTTC.

The genes are TRBV12-3 or TRBV12-4 and TRBJ2-7; D gene unclear. Between the trimmed V and J ends, which lost 3 bases and 10 bases, there was a span of 10 bases. The CDR3 contains 11 residues. The CDR3 DNA reads TGTGCCAGCAGTTTTGGAGAGCTCCAGTACTTC. Residues: CASSFGELQYF.

The V call is TRBV5-1, the J call TRBJ2-7, with D unclear. The length of the CDR3 is 13 residues. CDR1 and CDR2 (germline): SGHRS, YFSETQ. The V end was cut by 1 base, the J end by 7 bases, with 12 bases between. CDR3 in amino acids: CASSLQGVEEQYF. The CDR3 coding sequence is TGCGCCAGCAGCTTGCAAGGTGTAGAGGAGCAGTACTTC.

This clonotype was detected a few times. This rearrangement joins TRBV9 to TRBJ2-7; 9 positions agree with TRBD2. After removal of 0 bases from V and 4 bases from J, the junction contained 5 bases not matched to a gene. The germline V gene encodes CDR1 SGDLS and CDR2 YYNGEE. This CDR3 spans 15 amino acids. The CDR3 coding sequence is TGTGCCAGCAGCGTAGGGGGTAGCGGGGGATACGAGCAGTACTTC. Amino acids: CASSVGGSGGYEQYF.

This chain connects TRBV29-1 to TRBJ2-3; D possibly uses TRBD1 or TRBD2 (5 bases each). The germline V and J ends were trimmed by 2 bases and 2 bases, with 11 bases remaining between them. This CDR3 comprises 14 residues. Per the germline V gene, CDR1 is SQVTM and CDR2 is ANQGSEA. CDR3 DNA sequence: TGCAGCGTTGAAACCGGGACCCTCACAGATACGCAGTATTTT. Residues: CSVETGTLTDTQYF.

V gene TRBV12-3 or TRBV12-4 combines with J gene TRBJ2-7; 7 bases align to TRBD1. J lost 0 bases, V lost 6 bases, and 14 bases had no gene match. The CDR3 totals 17 residues. The CDR3, as DNA: TGTGCCAGCAGATTGACAGGGTCTGGACCAAGCTCCTACGAGCAGTACTTC. Its protein is CASRLTGSGPSSYEQYF.

This clonotype was seen at least ten times. The DNA for the CDR3 is TGTGCCCTAAGGGCGGGTTTGGCTGGAAACACCATATATTTT. This gives the protein CALRAGLAGNTIYF. The chain has TRBV10-3 and TRBJ1-3; D is unclear. This CDR3 has 14 residues. Per germline, CDR1 ENHRY and CDR2 SYGVKD. The ends were cut back, 11 bases at V and 2 bases at J, with 16 bases in the middle.

This clonotype was counted between two and nine times. In nucleotides, the CDR3 is TGTGCCAGCAGCCTGCGTGACTATAATGAAAAACTGTTTTTT. This codes for CASSLRDYNEKLFF. The V and J genes are TRBV9 and TRBJ1-4; no clear D gene. V was trimmed by 4 bases and J by 4 bases, leaving 11 bases between them. Germline loops: CDR1 SGDLS, CDR2 YYNGEE. The CDR3 totals 14 residues.

The chain employs TRBV15 and TRBJ1-5; a possible D gene is TRBD1 (6 bases). Germline-derived CDR1 and CDR2 are LNHNV and YYDKDF (reference sequence). The ends were cut back, 4 bases at V and 4 bases at J, with 20 bases in the middle. CDR3 length: 17 residues. The CDR3 DNA is TGTGCCACCAGCATAGACCTGGTGGGAGGGGGGAATCAGCCCCAGCATTTT. This translates into CATSIDLVGGGNQPQHF.

This clonotype was counted many times. V gene TRBV10-3 combines with J gene TRBJ2-5; D remains unclear. The CDR3 has 13 residues. V was cut by 4 bases and J by 3 bases, with 9 bases left in between. The germline gives CDR1 ENHRY, CDR2 SYGVKD. The CDR3 DNA reads TGTGCCATCAGTGTGGCAACCAAAGAGACCCAGTACTTC. This translates into CAISVATKETQYF.

This clonotype was counted between two and nine times. The chain uses TRBV7-9 and TRBJ1-1; D might be TRBD1 (5 bases). V dropped 3 bases and J dropped 7 bases, with 18 bases sitting between them. Germline values: CDR1 SEHNR, CDR2 FQNEAQ (reference sequence). The CDR3 is made up of 15 amino acids. This CDR3 is CASSLGTGSSGEAFF. The CDR3 bases are TGTGCCAGCAGCTTGGGGACGGGCTCGAGTGGTGAAGCTTTCTTT. The variable domain in full, completed from reference TRBV7-9 and TRBJ1-1, reads DTGVSQNPRHKITKRGQNVTFRCDPISEHNRLYWYRQTLGQGPEFLTYFQNEAQLEKSRLLSDRFSAERPKGSFSTLEIQRTEQGDSAMYLCASSLGTGSSGEAFFGQGTRLTVV.

This clonotype was seen only a few times. The J gene is TRBJ1-1, the V gene TRBV7-9; no definite D call. The CDR3 spans 16 residues. The V and J ends lost 5 bases and 1 base respectively, with 17 bases between them. Germline lookup yields CDR1 SEHNR and CDR2 FQNEAQ (reference sequence). As DNA, the CDR3 is TGTGCCAGCAGCCACGGTTGGGTTCGGGGGAACACTGAAGCTTTCTTT. Translating it yields CASSHGWVRGNTEAFF.